One sample yielded the 16 T cell receptor beta chains listed below, sequenced in a study of OX40 agonist ivuxolimab in advanced cancers. Profiled with immunoSEQ multiplex PCR; TCRdb holds only in-frame clones, not every one. The sample shows roughly 77,000 clones, approximately 84% of them seen only once. This sample comprised CD4+ or CD8+ T cells sorted from blood, obtained in a trial of the OX40 agonist ivuxolimab. The source is an adult with an advanced solid tumor such as melanoma, head and neck, liver or kidney cancer.

J is TRBJ1-3 and V is TRBV25-1, with D possibly being TRBD1 (5 bases). The germline CDR1 and CDR2 sequences are MGHDK and SYGVNS. V lost 4 bases and J 0 bases, leaving 16 bases between the germline ends. There are 17 residues in the CDR3. The CDR3 spells CASSAYQGSISGNTIYF. DNA for the CDR3: TGTGCCAGCAGTGCCTATCAGGGTTCCATCTCTGGAAACACCATATATTTT.

This chain joins TRBV28 and TRBJ1-1; D remains unclear. Germline V CDR1 and CDR2: MDHEN, SYDVKM. V was clipped by 4 bases and J by 11 bases, with 14 bases between them. This CDR3 has 12 residues. As DNA, the CDR3 is TGTGCCAGCAGTTCCTACCCGAGGACGGCTTTCTTT. Its protein product is CASSSYPRTAFF.

The rearrangement joins TRBV13 to TRBJ2-2, with 9 nucleotides matching TRBD2. From germline, CDR1 is PRHDT and CDR2 FYEKMQ (reference sequence). Germline trimming cut 2 bases from V and 0 bases from J; bases unmatched to any gene: 4. The CDR3 loop spans 17 amino acids. The CDR3 region has the DNA TGTGCCAGCAGCTTAAAGACTAGCGGATCGAACACCGGGGAGCTGTTTTTT. This encodes CASSLKTSGSNTGELFF. Looking up the rest from reference TRBV13 and TRBJ2-2 gives the full variable domain: AAGVIQSPRHLIKEKRETATLKCYPIPRHDTVYWYQQGPGQDPQFLISFYEKMQSDKGSIPDRFSAQQFSDYHSELNMSSLELGDSALYFCASSLKTSGSNTGELFFGEGSRLTVL.

The CDR3: CASSWEPRQAANYGYTF. CDR3 DNA sequence: TGTGCCAGCAGCTGGGAACCAAGACAGGCAGCTAACTATGGCTACACCTTC. This chain connects TRBV5-7 to TRBJ1-2; a weak D match, TRBD1 (6 bases). TRBV5-7 is identified as an open reading frame with a role that is uncertain. The CDR3 loop spans 17 amino acids. V dropped 3 bases and J dropped 0 bases, with 18 bases sitting between them.

V usage is TRBV11-3 and J usage is TRBJ2-1; the D is unclear. The V gene lost 1 base and the J gene lost 5 bases, with 6 bases spanning the gap. CDR1 SGHNT and CDR2 YENEEA come from the germline V gene. The CDR3 totals 13 residues. The CDR3 sequence is CASSLGRNNEQFF. In DNA, the CDR3 is TGTGCCAGCAGCTTAGGTAGGAACAATGAGCAGTTCTTC.

The chain is built from TRBV11-2 and TRBJ1-6; D unresolved. Trimming removed 5 bases at V and 6 bases at J, with 11 bases between. This CDR3 contains 14 residues. Germline V gene data show CDR1 as SGHAT and CDR2 as FQNNGV. CDR3 sequence reads: CASSTYTSNSPLHF. The CDR3 region has the DNA TGTGCCAGCAGCACTTATACAAGTAATTCACCCCTCCACTTT.

The chain links TRBV19 to TRBJ2-7, with TRBD2 matching 8 bases. With 0 bases clipped from V and 4 bases from J, the junction kept 14 bases outside the gene matches. The germline V gene has CDR1 LNHDA and CDR2 SQIVND (reference sequence). CDR3 length equals 18 residues. CDR3 loop: CASSIEGRGTSEVYEQYF. CDR3 coding DNA: TGTGCCAGTAGTATAGAGGGTCGAGGGACTAGTGAGGTTTACGAGCAGTACTTC.

Remarks on this clone: The same CDR3 arises from other DNA sequences in this sample as well. The gene calls are TRBV5-1 and TRBJ2-1; 8 nucleotides line up with TRBD2. The CDR3 is 16 residues long. The J segment lost 8 bases and the V segment lost 0 bases, leaving 10 bases of the junction unmatched. CDR1 and CDR2 (germline): SGHRS, YFSETQ. The DNA for the CDR3 is TGCGCCAGCAGCTTGGGTCAGGCGGGGGGAAGGGATGAGCAGTTCTTC. This translates into CASSLGQAGGRDEQFF.

This chain joins TRBV7-9 and TRBJ1-3; D remains unclear. CDR3 length equals 15 residues. Germline-derived CDR1 and CDR2 are SEHNR and FQNEAQ (reference sequence). Trimming cost V 1 base and J 0 bases, with 7 bases left between them. CDR3 in DNA: TGTGCCAGCAGCTTAGGGGCCAGCTCTGGAAACACCATATATTTT. Its protein product is CASSLGASSGNTIYF.

The count of this clone is one. V usage is TRBV19 and J usage is TRBJ2-1; D might be TRBD2 (7 bases). CDR1 LNHDA and CDR2 SQIVND come from the germline V gene (reference sequence). With 4 bases removed from V and 8 bases from J, the gap between germline ends came to 24 bases. The CDR3 length is 17 residues. This chain's CDR3 is CASSTPRGRESSDEQFF. The CDR3 DNA reads TGTGCCAGTAGTACCCCGAGGGGGAGGGAGTCGTCTGATGAGCAGTTCTTC.

V usage is TRBV7-2 and J usage is TRBJ2-3, with D maybe TRBD1 (5 bases). This CDR3 has 14 residues. Germline lookup yields CDR1 SGHTA and CDR2 FQGNSA. Trimming removed 5 bases from V and 1 base from J, with 10 bases in between. The CDR3 region is CASSPSQGTDTQYF. CDR3 DNA sequence: TGTGCCAGCAGCCCTTCACAGGGCACAGATACGCAGTATTTT.

The chain couples TRBV19 to TRBJ1-6; a possible D gene is TRBD1 (6 bases). Trimming stripped 4 bases from V and 7 bases from J, with 20 bases between. The germline V gene encodes CDR1 LNHDA and CDR2 SQIVND (reference sequence). The CDR3 extends over 17 amino acids. The CDR3 sequence: CASSRSGGAMMNSPLHF. The CDR3 region has the DNA TGTGCCAGTAGTAGATCGGGGGGCGCGATGATGAATTCACCCCTCCACTTT.

V gene TRBV5-1 combines with J gene TRBJ1-1; a possible D gene is TRBD1 (5 bases). Trimming removed 4 bases from V and 7 bases from J, with 20 bases in between. CDR3 length: 15 residues. Germline values: CDR1 SGHRS, CDR2 YFSETQ. The CDR3 bases are TGCGCCAGCAGCGGGGACTCCCCGGCTTACAATGAAGCTTTCTTT. Residues: CASSGDSPAYNEAFF.

Here the CDR3 DNA reads TGTGCCACCAGCAGCACCTCCGGGACCCAGTACTTC. Amino acid sequence: CATSSTSGTQYF. This chain uses TRBV15 with TRBJ2-5, with no clear D. V lost 3 bases to trimming and J lost 7 bases, with 9 bases between them. The germline V gene has CDR1 LNHNV and CDR2 YYDKDF (reference sequence). The CDR3 totals 12 residues.

The chain joins TRBV18 to TRBJ1-1; D may be TRBD1 (6 bases). Germline V gene sequence: CDR1 KGHSH, CDR2 LQKENI. The CDR3 is made up of 12 amino acids. Trimming cost V 3 bases and J 10 bases, with 12 bases left between them. This chain's CDR3 is CASSPIQGTAFF. DNA of the CDR3: TGTGCCAGCTCACCGATACAGGGCACAGCTTTCTTT.

In the case of this clone: Other DNA variants within this sample encode the same CDR3. The chain links TRBV4-1 to TRBJ2-7; 9 bases line up with TRBD2. CDR1 and CDR2 from the germline V gene are MGHRA and YSYEKL. CDR3 size: 15 residues. The J segment lost 4 bases and the V segment lost 4 bases, leaving 8 bases of the junction unmatched. CDR3 sequence (DNA): TGCGCCAGCAGCCCGGGGCGGGAGGGGCGGTACGAGCAGTACTTC. It codes for CASSPGREGRYEQYF.